The clone carrying this T cell receptor beta chain showed up many times. The antigen is unknown. Sample-barcoded 5' priming and a J-beta primer mix drove a second PCR of roughly 6 to 12 cycles. MiXCR, applied by TCRdb to the 5' RACE reads, yields one record per CDR3 protein. Here the sample spans hundreds of thousands of distinct CDR3 sequences, over 40% being singletons. This specimen comes from a study of blood T cells in healthy people across ages. Study-wide results and limits: In long-lived donors, naive CD4+ cell counts and diversity exceeded those of aged donors.

The germline V gene encodes CDR1 DFQATT and CDR2 SNEGSKA (reference sequence). The ends were cut back, 5 bases at V and 6 bases at J, with 16 bases in the middle. The CDR3 covers 13 residues. The sequencing sample was made of blood. This receptor was taken from a woman aged 80 or over in good health. The gene calls are TRBV20-1 and TRBJ2-5; D could derive from TRBD1 or TRBD2 (5 bases each). The CDR3 sequence is CSALGGTVQTQYF. In nucleotides, the CDR3 is TGCAGTGCTCTTGGTGGGACGGTTCAGACCCAGTACTTC.